This TCR beta chain appears in the sequencing data of a study of cytomegalovirus exposure and HLA in healthy donors. Notes on the study in general: Some TCR beta chains (approximately 180 of them) were listed as cytomegalovirus-associated.

The CDR3 contains 16 residues. Germline assignment: CDR1 LNHDA and CDR2 SQIVND (reference sequence). V lost 6 bases, J lost 0 bases, and 9 bases stayed unmatched. In the PCR, 60 Vbeta and 13 Jbeta primers were used. The data were produced by immunoSEQ multiplex PCR, yet TCRdb's version contains in-frame clones alone and is incomplete. Recorded for this sample: approximately 110,000 clones. Turning to this clone: What it binds is not known.

Sequencing was performed on PBMCs. The gene calls are TRBV19 and TRBJ1-2; TRBD1 agrees at 8 bases. This clonotype originated in a man aged 18 to 35 in good health and CMV-seronegative. The CDR3 loop reads CASSNRTGRANYGYTF. CDR3 coding DNA: TGTGCCAGTAGCAACCGGACAGGGAGAGCTAACTATGGCTACACCTTC.